This T cell receptor beta chain was captured by sequencing in a study of cytomegalovirus exposure and HLA in healthy donors. This clone appeared once. Antigen specificity is unknown. Study-level findings and limits: Researchers catalogued roughly 170 TCR beta chains as cytomegalovirus-associated. Cytomegalovirus status was reportedly diagnosed by the classifier with high specificity and sensitivity.

The CDR3 is 14 amino acids. Trimming stripped 6 bases from V and 6 bases from J, with 15 bases between. Germline V gene lookup returns CDR1 MRHNA and CDR2 SNTAGT. Data came from immunoSEQ multiplex PCR; TCRdb stores just in-frame clones and leaves some out. Of roughly 57,000 clones in the sample, 93% were seen once. The sequencing sample was made of PBMCs. This clonotype was sampled from a woman in her late teens or twenties in good health and CMV-seropositive. V and J are TRBV6-4 and TRBJ2-1; maybe TRBD2 (6 bases). CDR3 DNA: TGTGCCAGCAGCCGACTTACCGGGGGCAATGAGCAGTTCTTC. Its translation is CASSRLTGGNEQFF.